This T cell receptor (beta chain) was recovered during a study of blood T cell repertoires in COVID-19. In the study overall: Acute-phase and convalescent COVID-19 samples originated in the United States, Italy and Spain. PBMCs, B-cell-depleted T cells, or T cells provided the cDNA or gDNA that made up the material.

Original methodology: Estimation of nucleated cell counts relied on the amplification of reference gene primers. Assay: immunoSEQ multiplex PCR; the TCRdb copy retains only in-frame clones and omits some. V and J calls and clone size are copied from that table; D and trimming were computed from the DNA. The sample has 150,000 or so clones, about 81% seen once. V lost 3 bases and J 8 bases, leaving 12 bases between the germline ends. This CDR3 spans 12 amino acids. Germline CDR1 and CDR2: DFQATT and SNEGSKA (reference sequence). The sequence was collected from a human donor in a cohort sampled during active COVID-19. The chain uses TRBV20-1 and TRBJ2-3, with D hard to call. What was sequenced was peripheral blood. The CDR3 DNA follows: TGCAGTGCTAGTACTCAATACGGTACGCAGTATTTT. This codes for CSASTQYGTQYF.